This TCR beta chain was found in a study of CD8 T cells in Susac syndrome (dated 2019 in TCRdb). Background on the whole study: Repertoire sequencing was used to test whether CD8+ T cell activation and differentiation in Susac syndrome was antigen driven. The study compared CD8+ T cell repertoire clonality among roughly eleven healthy donors, some 14 Susac syndrome patients and fewer than 19 multiple sclerosis patients. What the work shows at the level of the full study, not this receptor alone: The number of individuals in the TCR sequencing and HLA analysis was acknowledged as relatively small.

The V and J ends are trimmed by 0 bases and 0 bases, leaving 7 bases between them. The CDR3 sequence holds 15 residues, the cysteine and phenylalanine included. Only the CDR3 part of the read is kept: 45 bases, read in frame from the first base. The germline V gene (reference sequence) yields LNHDA for CDR1 and SQIVND for CDR2. Worth noting for this clonotype: The antigen it recognizes is unknown. Within one base of it there is no much larger clone, and no base qualities were kept.

High-throughput TCR beta sequencing profiled peripheral blood CD8+ and CD4+ T cells from healthy donors, Susac syndrome patients and multiple sclerosis patients. The healthy donors served as controls matched for age and sex. Bulk CD8+ and CD4+ T cells were purified by magnetic negative isolation, whereas CD8+ TEMRA cells were enriched by FACS. Blood was collected in EDTA tubes and processed within 24 hours, with PBMCs isolated through density gradient centrifugation. PBMCs intended for TCR sequencing were frozen in liquid nitrogen and were later thawed in a 37 degrees C water bath. A purity of at least 90% was achieved for sorted or isolated CD4+, CD8+ and CD8+ TEMRA cells. RNA was extracted using the RNeasy kit, and roughly 0.5 to 1 microgram was reverse transcribed with random hexamers. The immunoSEQ multiplex PCR assay, covering 54 Vbeta and 13 Jbeta segments, was used to amplify TCR beta CDR3 regions. Bias from PCR amplification was corrected by using a synthetic template baseline for primer optimization and for computational correction. On the authors' methods: Reads were annotated to V, D and J genes according to IMGT and were analyzed with immunoSEQ Analyzer, with only productive sequences retained. To calculate clonality, Shannon entropy was normalized by log2 of the number of productive unique sequences and then subtracted from one. For each patient and control, public and private clones were evaluated among the 100 most prevalent clones. Clones were defined as Susac-specific if absent from the healthy and MS cohorts, from 1052 published viral clones and from other ImmuneACCESS disease sequences. TCRdb cleaned the public reads at Q25 with fastp, built clones with MiXCR and kept in-frame beta chains. Merged by CDR3 protein, the rows form single entries marked with the most common genes and DNA. The V and J calls follow TCRdb's processing rather than the paper's. The sample table holds roughly 28,000 distinct CDR3 sequences, of which 90% to 95% were seen once. Around 0.27% of the sample comes from the top ten.

The sequence joins TRBV19 to TRBJ2-3; the D gene lacks a confident call. This TCR derives from a human donor in good health. The sample comprised CD8+ T cells from PBMCs. The CDR3 in this case is CASSIDHDSTDTQYF. In nucleotide form, the sequence is TGTGCCAGTAGTATAGACCATGACAGCACAGATACGCAGTATTTT.